This is a list of T cell receptor beta chains from one sample in a study of radiation and T cells in renal cell carcinoma. The protocol was immunoSEQ multiplex PCR, while the TCRdb copy is restricted to in-frame clones and leaves out a portion. The sample includes some 44,000 clones, 65% to 85% of them seen just once. The source was blood, collected from a patient whose treatment included radiotherapy and nephrectomy. The origin of the receptors is a woman aged 70 to 79 with renal cell carcinoma. Each CDR3 is given with its conserved first and last residue. A D gene is named only where the DNA matches it firmly. The size field is filled for only some rows; it gives once, few, many or a size class.

clone_size: -; cdr3_length: 16; v_call: TRBV18; d_call: TRBD2; j_call: TRBJ2-1; cdr3_nt: TGTGCCAGCTCACCAACCGGGGTAGCGGGAAAGGTGGGGCAGTTCTTC; cdr3_aa: CASSPTGVAGKVGQFF
clone_size: -; cdr3_length: 14; v_call: TRBV2; d_call: -; j_call: TRBJ1-4; cdr3_nt: TGTGCCAGCAGTGATCCCCTGTCGAAGGAAAAACTGTTTTTT; cdr3_aa: CASSDPLSKEKLFF
clone_size: -; cdr3_length: 15; v_call: TRBV2; d_call: TRBD2; j_call: TRBJ2-5; cdr3_nt: TGTGCCAGCAGTGATGATAGCGGGGGGCCAGAGACCCAGTACTTC; cdr3_aa: CASSDDSGGPETQYF
clone_size: -; cdr3_length: 19; v_call: TRBV7-6; d_call: TRBD2; j_call: TRBJ2-2; cdr3_nt: TGTGCCAGCAGCTTATTATTACCTGGCCCCAGCGGGGACGCCGGGGAGCTGTTTTTT; cdr3_aa: CASSLLLPGPSGDAGELFF
clone_size: -; cdr3_length: 14; v_call: TRBV7-9; d_call: -; j_call: TRBJ1-3; cdr3_nt: TGTGCCAGCAGCTTAGTAGGGACTGGAAACACCATATATTTT; cdr3_aa: CASSLVGTGNTIYF
clone_size: -; cdr3_length: 15; v_call: TRBV6-6; d_call: TRBD2; j_call: TRBJ2-2; cdr3_nt: TGTGCCAGCGGATACGGGACTAGCGGGACCGGGGAGCTGTTTTTT; cdr3_aa: CASGYGTSGTGELFF
clone_size: -; cdr3_length: 16; v_call: TRBV12-5; d_call: -; j_call: TRBJ1-2; cdr3_nt: TGTGCTAGTGGTTTGGTACCCTTAGGGTCCAACTATGGCTACACCTTC; cdr3_aa: CASGLVPLGSNYGYTF
clone_size: -; cdr3_length: 15; v_call: TRBV4-1; d_call: -; j_call: TRBJ2-3; cdr3_nt: TGCGCCAGCAGCCAAGAAGGTACGAGGACAGATACGCAGTATTTT; cdr3_aa: CASSQEGTRTDTQYF
clone_size: -; cdr3_length: 13; v_call: TRBV7-2; d_call: -; j_call: TRBJ2-1; cdr3_nt: TGTGCCAGCAGCTTAGGCTCCTACAATGAGCAGTTCTTC; cdr3_aa: CASSLGSYNEQFF
clone_size: -; cdr3_length: 13; v_call: TRBV5-1; d_call: -; j_call: TRBJ2-3; cdr3_nt: TGCGCCAGCAGCCCCTTACCCACAGATACGCAGTATTTT; cdr3_aa: CASSPLPTDTQYF
clone_size: once; cdr3_length: 16; v_call: TRBV6-5; d_call: -; j_call: TRBJ2-3; cdr3_nt: TGTGCCAGCAGTTACTCCCGAGGGATCGGCACAGATACGCAGTATTTT; cdr3_aa: CASSYSRGIGTDTQYF
clone_size: -; cdr3_length: 15; v_call: TRBV7-9; d_call: -; j_call: TRBJ2-1; cdr3_nt: TGTGCCAGCACTGTAAGGGGGGGCAGGGACAATGAGCAGTTCTTC; cdr3_aa: CASTVRGGRDNEQFF
clone_size: -; cdr3_length: 13; v_call: TRBV7-2; d_call: TRBD1; j_call: TRBJ2-3; cdr3_nt: TGTGCCGCGGGACAGGGGGCAGAAGATACGCAGTATTTT; cdr3_aa: CAAGQGAEDTQYF
clone_size: -; cdr3_length: 12; v_call: TRBV5-1; d_call: -; j_call: TRBJ2-1; cdr3_nt: TGCGCCAGCAGCTTGGGGGACAATGAGCAGTTCTTC; cdr3_aa: CASSLGDNEQFF
clone_size: -; cdr3_length: 16; v_call: TRBV4-1; d_call: TRBD2; j_call: TRBJ2-4; cdr3_nt: TGCGCCAGCAGCCTCCCCGGGGGGGCCGGCAAAAACATTCAGTACTTC; cdr3_aa: CASSLPGGAGKNIQYF
clone_size: -; cdr3_length: 14; v_call: TRBV11-2; d_call: -; j_call: TRBJ1-1; cdr3_nt: TGTGCCAGCAGCCCCGATGGGAAGAACACTGAAGCTTTCTTT; cdr3_aa: CASSPDGKNTEAFF
clone_size: once; cdr3_length: 15; v_call: TRBV19; d_call: TRBD2; j_call: TRBJ2-5; cdr3_nt: TGTGCCAGTAGTCCCCCTAGCGGGGGTGGGGAGACCCAGTACTTC; cdr3_aa: CASSPPSGGGETQYF
clone_size: -; cdr3_length: 14; v_call: TRBV6-6; d_call: TRBD1; j_call: TRBJ2-7; cdr3_nt: TGTGCCAGCATCGGGACAGGATCGTTCTACGAGCAGTACTTC; cdr3_aa: CASIGTGSFYEQYF
clone_size: -; cdr3_length: 14; v_call: TRBV9; d_call: -; j_call: TRBJ1-1; cdr3_nt: TGTGCCAGCAGCGTACAGGATCTGAACACTGAAGCTTTCTTT; cdr3_aa: CASSVQDLNTEAFF
clone_size: -; cdr3_length: 15; v_call: TRBV19; d_call: -; j_call: TRBJ2-1; cdr3_nt: TGTGCCAGTAGTATAGGGCAGGGAACCTACAATGAGCAGTTCTTC; cdr3_aa: CASSIGQGTYNEQFF
clone_size: -; cdr3_length: 14; v_call: TRBV4-3; d_call: -; j_call: TRBJ2-3; cdr3_nt: TGCGCCACCTCGGGAAGCGGAAGCACAGATACGCAGTATTTT; cdr3_aa: CATSGSGSTDTQYF
clone_size: -; cdr3_length: 16; v_call: TRBV25-1; d_call: TRBD1; j_call: TRBJ2-1; cdr3_nt: TGTGCCAGCAGTGAGTCCGACAGGGGGCGCGCGGATGAGCAGTTCTTC; cdr3_aa: CASSESDRGRADEQFF
clone_size: -; cdr3_length: 15; v_call: TRBV5-1; d_call: -; j_call: TRBJ2-7; cdr3_nt: TGCGCCAGCAGCTTGGAGGGCAGGGCGTCCTACGAGCAGTACTTC; cdr3_aa: CASSLEGRASYEQYF
clone_size: few; cdr3_length: 11; v_call: TRBV30; d_call: -; j_call: TRBJ1-1; cdr3_nt: TGTGCCTGGAGTGGTACCTGGGAAGCTTTCTTT; cdr3_aa: CAWSGTWEAFF
clone_size: -; cdr3_length: 14; v_call: TRBV5-1; d_call: -; j_call: TRBJ1-1; cdr3_nt: TGCGCCAGCAGCTTGGAGGGGGGTGATACTGAAGCTTTCTTT; cdr3_aa: CASSLEGGDTEAFF
clone_size: -; cdr3_length: 13; v_call: TRBV19; d_call: -; j_call: TRBJ1-2; cdr3_nt: TGTGCCAGTACTCGGGGGGAGGGCTATGGCTACACCTTC; cdr3_aa: CASTRGEGYGYTF
clone_size: few; cdr3_length: 15; v_call: TRBV30; d_call: TRBD1; j_call: TRBJ1-1; cdr3_nt: TGTGCCTGGAGTGACCCCAGAGGGGGCCGGACTGAAGCTTTCTTT; cdr3_aa: CAWSDPRGGRTEAFF
clone_size: -; cdr3_length: 14; v_call: TRBV4-1; d_call: TRBD1; j_call: TRBJ2-7; cdr3_nt: TGCGCCAGCAGCCGAACAGGGGGACCATACGAGCAGTACTTC; cdr3_aa: CASSRTGGPYEQYF
clone_size: -; cdr3_length: 14; v_call: TRBV25-1; d_call: -; j_call: TRBJ2-1; cdr3_nt: TGTGCCAGCAGTGAATCAGGGGGGTTAGATGAGCAGTTCTTC; cdr3_aa: CASSESGGLDEQFF
clone_size: -; cdr3_length: 15; v_call: TRBV5-4; d_call: -; j_call: TRBJ1-1; cdr3_nt: TGTGCCAGCAGCTTGCAGGGGCCCCCTAACACTGAAGCTTTCTTT; cdr3_aa: CASSLQGPPNTEAFF
clone_size: -; cdr3_length: 16; v_call: TRBV4-3; d_call: -; j_call: TRBJ2-7; cdr3_nt: TGCGCCAGCAGCCAAGCGCTTTACGGTAGCTCCTACGAGCAGTACTTC; cdr3_aa: CASSQALYGSSYEQYF
clone_size: -; cdr3_length: 16; v_call: TRBV7-9; d_call: TRBD2; j_call: TRBJ2-1; cdr3_nt: TGTGCCAGCAGCTTATGGGGCGGGGGCTCCTACAATGAGCAGTTCTTC; cdr3_aa: CASSLWGGGSYNEQFF
clone_size: -; cdr3_length: 15; v_call: TRBV27; d_call: TRBD1; j_call: TRBJ2-5; cdr3_nt: TGTGCCAGCTCATACCGGACAGGGCTTCGAGAGACCCAGTACTTC; cdr3_aa: CASSYRTGLRETQYF
clone_size: -; cdr3_length: 14; v_call: TRBV27; d_call: -; j_call: TRBJ1-2; cdr3_nt: TGTGCCAGCAGTTTATACGGCAGGATGAATGGCTACACCTTC; cdr3_aa: CASSLYGRMNGYTF
clone_size: -; cdr3_length: 14; v_call: TRBV28; d_call: -; j_call: TRBJ2-1; cdr3_nt: TGTGCCAGCCGCGGGCTAGTTGTATCCAATGAGCAGTTCTTC; cdr3_aa: CASRGLVVSNEQFF
clone_size: -; cdr3_length: 17; v_call: TRBV4-2; d_call: TRBD2; j_call: TRBJ2-1; cdr3_nt: TGTGCCAGCAGCCAATCTGGACTAGCGGGGGAGGGCAATGAGCAGTTCTTC; cdr3_aa: CASSQSGLAGEGNEQFF
clone_size: -; cdr3_length: 14; v_call: TRBV4-3; d_call: -; j_call: TRBJ2-7; cdr3_nt: TGCGCCAGCAGCCAAGAATTATGGGGAGGCGAGCAGTACTTC; cdr3_aa: CASSQELWGGEQYF